The 13 T cell receptor beta chains below come from one sample, sequenced in a study of T cells expressing NK-cell markers. TCRdb reworked the 5' RACE reads into one entry per CDR3 protein, no DNA. The table lists about 120,000 distinct CDR3 sequences. The sequenced sample consisted of blood T cells: a sorted CD56 or NKG2C T cell subset, CD4+ or CD8+ T cells, or bulk PBMC T cells (not recorded which). The receptors come from a woman aged 18-70 years in good health.

The V and J genes are TRBV28 and TRBJ2-3. Germline lookup yields CDR1 MDHEN and CDR2 SYDVKM. This CDR3 region has 15 residues. CDR3 in amino acids: CASRGNMGNTDTQYF.

The chain has TRBV20-1 and TRBJ2-1; there is no DNA to check the TCRdb D call of TRBD1. There are 13 residues in the CDR3. Germline V gene lookup returns CDR1 DFQATT and CDR2 SNEGSKA (reference sequence). This chain's CDR3 is CSAGDRGVDEQFF.

The CDR3 region is CSVGERGTNEKLFF. The V gene is TRBV29-1, the J gene TRBJ1-4; with no DNA, the TCRdb D assignment of TRBD1 cannot be verified. The V gene's germline CDR1 is SQVTM and CDR2 ANQGSEA. This CDR3 comprises 14 residues.

The V gene is TRBV6-6, the J gene TRBJ2-1; TCRdb gives TRBD1 as the D gene, but with no DNA this cannot be confirmed. Looked up from germline, CDR1 is MNHNY and CDR2 is SVGAGI (reference sequence). The CDR3 extends over 13 amino acids. The CDR3 is CASNPTGYNEQFF.

V usage is TRBV7-9 and J usage is TRBJ1-2. The CDR3 extends over 14 amino acids. Germline V gene sequence: CDR1 SEHNR, CDR2 FQNEAQ (reference sequence). This CDR3 is CASSQLGLWYGYTF.

The gene calls are TRBV20-1 and TRBJ2-3; as DNA is missing, the TRBD1 call by TCRdb cannot be tested. Germline-derived CDR1 and CDR2 are DFQATT and SNEGSKA (reference sequence). The CDR3 totals 15 residues. CDR3 sequence: CSASVGQGITDTQYF.

CDR3 loop: CSAREWESSGGYEQFF. The chain is built from TRBV20-1 and TRBJ2-1; TCRdb names TRBD2, which stays unverified in the absence of DNA. This CDR3 is built from 16 residues. Germline V gene sequence: CDR1 DFQATT, CDR2 SNEGSKA (reference sequence).

The chain uses TRBV12-3 or TRBV12-4 and TRBJ1-1; absent DNA, TCRdb's TRBD1 call cannot be checked. This CDR3 contains 14 residues. The CDR3 protein is CASSPTRDRGRAFF.

The chain is built from TRBV29-1 and TRBJ2-1. Germline CDR1 is SQVTM and CDR2 is ANQGSEA. The CDR3 is 15 residues long. The CDR3 is CSVAGLVGVYNEQFF.

CDR3: CASSSGTGGIEPQHF. The rearrangement links TRBV7-9 to TRBJ1-5; as DNA is missing, the TRBD1 call by TCRdb cannot be tested. Germline V gene lookup returns CDR1 SEHNR and CDR2 FQNEAQ (reference sequence). This CDR3 region has 15 residues.

V and J are TRBV19 and TRBJ1-4. The germline V gene encodes CDR1 LNHDA and CDR2 SQIVND (reference sequence). The CDR3 is 12 residues long. CDR3 amino acids: CATGPRNEKLFF. The variable domain in full, completed from reference TRBV19 and TRBJ1-4, reads DGGITQSPKYLFRKEGQNVTLSCEQNLNHDAMYWYRQDPGQGLRLIYYSQIVNDFQKGDIAEGYSVSREKKESFPLTVTSAQKNPTAFYLCATGPRNEKLFFGSGTQLSVL.

The chain recombines TRBV20-1 with TRBJ2-7. CDR3 length: 14 residues. Germline CDR1 DFQATT, CDR2 SNEGSKA (reference sequence). Here the CDR3 reads CSASLRGTSYEQYF.

The chain is built from TRBV12-3 or TRBV12-4 and TRBJ2-1; TCRdb picks TRBD1, but there is no DNA to check that call. CDR3 size: 13 residues. CDR3 residues: CASNVQGYNEQFF.